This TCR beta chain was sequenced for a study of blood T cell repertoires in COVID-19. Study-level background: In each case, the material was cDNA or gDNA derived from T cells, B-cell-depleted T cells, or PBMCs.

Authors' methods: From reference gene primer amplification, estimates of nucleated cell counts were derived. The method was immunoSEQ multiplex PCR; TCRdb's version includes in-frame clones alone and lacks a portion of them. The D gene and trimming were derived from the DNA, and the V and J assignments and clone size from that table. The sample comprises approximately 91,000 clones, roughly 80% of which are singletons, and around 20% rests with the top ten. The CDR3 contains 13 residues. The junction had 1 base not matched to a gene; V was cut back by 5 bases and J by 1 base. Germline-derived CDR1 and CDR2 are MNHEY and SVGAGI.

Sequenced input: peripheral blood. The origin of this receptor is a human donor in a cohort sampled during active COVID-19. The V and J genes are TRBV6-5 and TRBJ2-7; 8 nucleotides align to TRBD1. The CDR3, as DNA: TGTGCCAGCAGTAGGGACAGGTCCTACGAGCAGTACTTC. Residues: CASSRDRSYEQYF.